This T cell receptor (beta chain) derives from a study of molecular identifiers for immune sequencing clone quantification. The bulk TCR libraries were made with methods described before and with listed TCR primers. TCRdb re-derived calls from the PCR reads in MiXCR, one entry per CDR3 protein. This table has about 510,000 distinct CDR3 sequences, around a fifth appearing once. A few counts support this clonotype. This CDR3 is built from 15 residues. Trimming took off 1 base at V and 3 bases at J, with 11 bases between the two ends. Input for naive CD8 libraries was about 18,000 to 1,100,000 sorted cells; the RNA fraction used was 10%, 30% or 50%.

This TCR derives from a human donor in good health. Some libraries in this study had Jurkat cell RNA spiked in. The sequenced material came from naive CD8+ T cells from blood, with Jurkat cell RNA spiked in. Subset meaning: FACS-sorted CD8+CD4-CCR7+CD45RA+ naive T cells. The genes are TRBV12-3 or TRBV12-4 and TRBJ2-3; the D gene is possibly TRBD2 (7 bases). The CDR3 reads CASSLDGGRTDTQYF. The CDR3 DNA reads as TGTGCCAGCAGTTTAGACGGGGGGCGGACAGATACGCAGTATTTT.